This TCR beta chain emerged from a study of CD8+ T cells in alopecia areata. Study in general: Patients took tofacitinib for 6 to 18 months, followed by 6 drug-free months.

Noted treatment: oral pan-JAK inhibitor, 5-10 mg twice daily. The sequencing template was cDNA reverse transcribed from extracted RNA. The table came from immunoSEQ multiplex PCR; TCRdb's copy has only in-frame clones and leaves some out. The sample includes about 180,000 clones, 45% to 60% of them seen just once. Study-level points and caveats: With one nonresponder, baseline CD8+ expansion's link to response remains uncertain.

Germline V gene lookup returns CDR1 SGHDT and CDR2 YYEEEE. Germline trimming cut 0 bases from V and 0 bases from J; bases unmatched to any gene: 1. The CDR3 is 15 amino acids. As regards this clone: What it binds is unknown.

The TCR sequence derives from a human donor with alopecia areata. V gene TRBV5-6 combines with J gene TRBJ1-1, with TRBD1 identical over 8 bases. The sequenced sample was CD8+ T cells sorted from blood, obtained at week 52, from a patient treated with tofacitinib. The CDR3 bases are TGTGCCAGCAGCTTGGCGGGACAGGTGAACACTGAAGCTTTCTTT. Translation: CASSLAGQVNTEAFF.